The entry that follows covers one T cell receptor beta chain sequence. Its antigen remains unidentified. The data belong to a study of cytomegalovirus exposure and HLA in healthy donors. Study outcomes and limitations: Accurate HLA-A and HLA-B prediction from TCR beta sequences was reported for most subjects. Cytomegalovirus-associated status was assigned to fewer than 200 TCR beta chains. Later work associated roughly 15,000 TCR beta sequences with HLA alleles at 0.05 false discovery rate.

The PCR employed 60 Vbeta primers together with 13 Jbeta primers. The method was immunoSEQ multiplex PCR; TCRdb's version includes in-frame clones alone and lacks a portion of them. Altogether 120,000 to 150,000 clones are present, roughly four fifths being singletons, with the ten largest covering about 3%. CDR1 is MGHRA and CDR2 is YSYEKL in the germline V gene. V was pared by 0 bases and J by 6 bases, with 15 bases between. The CDR3 sequence is 16 residues long. This chain joins TRBV4-1 and TRBJ1-5; weak D call: TRBD1 (6 bases). The sequencing input was PBMCs. The TCR sequence derives from a man aged 35-49 years in good health and CMV-seropositive. The CDR3 DNA follows: TGCGCCAGCAGCCAAGATCAGGTAACAGGGATTCAGCCCCAGCATTTT. It codes for CASSQDQVTGIQPQHF.